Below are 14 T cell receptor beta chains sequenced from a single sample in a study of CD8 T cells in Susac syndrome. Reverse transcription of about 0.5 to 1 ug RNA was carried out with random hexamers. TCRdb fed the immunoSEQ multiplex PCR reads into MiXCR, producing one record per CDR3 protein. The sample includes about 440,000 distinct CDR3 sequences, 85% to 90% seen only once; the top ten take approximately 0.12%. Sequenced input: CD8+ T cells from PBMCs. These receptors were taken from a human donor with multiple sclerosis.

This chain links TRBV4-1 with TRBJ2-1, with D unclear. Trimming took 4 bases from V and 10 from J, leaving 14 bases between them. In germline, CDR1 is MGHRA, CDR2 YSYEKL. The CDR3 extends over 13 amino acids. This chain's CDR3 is CASSPSTALEQFF. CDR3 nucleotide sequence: TGCGCCAGCAGCCCCAGTACGGCCTTGGAGCAGTTCTTC.

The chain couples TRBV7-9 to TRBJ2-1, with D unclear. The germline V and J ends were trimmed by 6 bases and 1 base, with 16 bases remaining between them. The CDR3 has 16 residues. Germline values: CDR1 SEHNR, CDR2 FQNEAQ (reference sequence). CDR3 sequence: CASSRVSAESYNEQFF. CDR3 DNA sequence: TGTGCCAGCAGTCGCGTCTCGGCGGAATCCTACAATGAGCAGTTCTTC.

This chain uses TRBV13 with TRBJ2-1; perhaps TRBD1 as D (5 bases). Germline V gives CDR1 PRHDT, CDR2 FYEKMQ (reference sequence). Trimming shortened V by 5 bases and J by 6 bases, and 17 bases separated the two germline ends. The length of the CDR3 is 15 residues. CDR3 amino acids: CASSPLGVASNEQFF. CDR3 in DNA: TGTGCCAGCAGCCCCCTAGGGGTCGCTTCCAATGAGCAGTTCTTC.

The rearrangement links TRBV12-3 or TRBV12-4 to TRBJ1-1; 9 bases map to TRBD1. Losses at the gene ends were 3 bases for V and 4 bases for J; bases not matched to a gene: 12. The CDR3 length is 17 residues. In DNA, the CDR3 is TGTGCCAGCAGTTTGGGTCCCGACAGGGGGATTGGCACTGAAGCTTTCTTT. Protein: CASSLGPDRGIGTEAFF.

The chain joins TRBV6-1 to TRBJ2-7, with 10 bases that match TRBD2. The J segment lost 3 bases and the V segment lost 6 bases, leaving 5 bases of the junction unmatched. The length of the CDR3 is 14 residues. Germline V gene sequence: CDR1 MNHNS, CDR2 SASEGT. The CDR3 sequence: CASSALAGNYEQYF. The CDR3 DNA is TGTGCCAGCAGCGCACTAGCGGGGAACTACGAGCAGTACTTC.

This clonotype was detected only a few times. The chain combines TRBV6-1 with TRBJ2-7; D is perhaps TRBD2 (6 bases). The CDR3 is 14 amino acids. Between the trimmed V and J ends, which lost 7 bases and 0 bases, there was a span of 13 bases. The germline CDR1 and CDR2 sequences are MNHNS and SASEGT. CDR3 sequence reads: CASTPWRGSYEQYF. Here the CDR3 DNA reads TGTGCCAGCACCCCCTGGCGGGGCTCCTACGAGCAGTACTTC.

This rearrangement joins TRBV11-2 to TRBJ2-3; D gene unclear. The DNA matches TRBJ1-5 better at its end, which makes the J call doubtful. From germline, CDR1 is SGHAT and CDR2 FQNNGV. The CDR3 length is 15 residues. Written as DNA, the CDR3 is TGTGCCAGCAGTAACTCTGTAGCGGGAGTAGATACGCAGCATTTT. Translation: CASSNSVAGVDTQHF.

The CDR3 is CASSLTGQGITDTQYF. In nucleotides, the CDR3 is TGTGCCAGCAGTTTAACGGGCCAGGGGATCACAGATACGCAGTATTTT. V usage is TRBV27 and J usage is TRBJ2-3, with TRBD1 as a possible D gene (6 bases). Between the trimmed V and J ends, which lost 2 bases and 2 bases, there was a span of 14 bases. Germline CDR1 and CDR2: MNHEY and SMNVEV (reference sequence). The CDR3 covers 16 residues.

This chain's CDR3 is CASSQEGGVAARSSNQPQHF. The CDR3 DNA follows: TGCGCCAGCAGCCAAGAAGGGGGCGTGGCAGCCAGATCTAGCAATCAGCCCCAGCATTTT. The gene calls are TRBV4-1 and TRBJ1-5, with 7 bases aligning to TRBD1. The germline CDR1 and CDR2 sequences are MGHRA and YSYEKL. This CDR3 comprises 20 residues. V trimming: 0 bases; J trimming: 0 bases; junction bases outside the gene matches: 14.

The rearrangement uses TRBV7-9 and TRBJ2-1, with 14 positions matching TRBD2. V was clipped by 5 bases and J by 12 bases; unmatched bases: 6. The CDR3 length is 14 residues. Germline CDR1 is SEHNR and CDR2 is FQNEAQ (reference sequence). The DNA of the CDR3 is TGTGCCAGCAGCCCAGGACTAGCGGGAGGTGGGCAGTTCTTC. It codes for CASSPGLAGGGQFF.

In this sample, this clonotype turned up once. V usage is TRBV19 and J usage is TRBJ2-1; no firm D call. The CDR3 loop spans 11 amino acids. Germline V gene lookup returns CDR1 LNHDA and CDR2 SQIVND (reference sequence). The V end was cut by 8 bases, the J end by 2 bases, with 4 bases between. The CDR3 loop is CASGAYNEQFF. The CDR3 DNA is TGTGCCAGTGGGGCCTACAATGAGCAGTTCTTC.

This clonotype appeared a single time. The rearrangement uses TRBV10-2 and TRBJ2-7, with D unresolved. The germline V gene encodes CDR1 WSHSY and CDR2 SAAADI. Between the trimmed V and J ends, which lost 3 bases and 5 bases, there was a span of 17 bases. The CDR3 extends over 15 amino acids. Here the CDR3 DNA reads TGCGCCAGCAGTGACTGGGCCGGTTTTCTAGACGAGCAGTACTTC. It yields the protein CASSDWAGFLDEQYF.

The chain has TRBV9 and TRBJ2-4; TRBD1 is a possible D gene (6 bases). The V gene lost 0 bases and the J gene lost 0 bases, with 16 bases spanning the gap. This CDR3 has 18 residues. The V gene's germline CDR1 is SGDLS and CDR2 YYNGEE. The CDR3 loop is CASSVAVEDSLAKNIQYF. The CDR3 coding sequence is TGTGCCAGCAGCGTAGCCGTTGAGGACAGTTTAGCCAAAAACATTCAGTACTTC.

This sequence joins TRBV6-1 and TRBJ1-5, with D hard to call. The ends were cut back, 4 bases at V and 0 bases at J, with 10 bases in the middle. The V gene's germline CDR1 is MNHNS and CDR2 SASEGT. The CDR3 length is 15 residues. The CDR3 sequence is CASSAVSASNQPQHF. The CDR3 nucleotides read TGTGCCAGCAGTGCCGTGTCAGCTAGCAATCAGCCCCAGCATTTT.